Presented here are 25 T cell receptor beta chains from one specimen sequenced in a study of cytomegalovirus exposure and HLA in healthy donors. PCR primers comprised 60 Vbeta and 13 Jbeta primers. Some clones are missing from TCRdb's copy, which holds only in-frame ones; the method was immunoSEQ multiplex PCR. The sample shows approximately 170,000 clones, roughly 85% of them seen only once. Sequencing was done on a sample of PBMCs. These receptors were taken from a boy younger than 10 in good health and CMV-seronegative.

V usage is TRBV7-9 and J usage is TRBJ2-7; no clear D gene. The germline V gene encodes CDR1 SEHNR and CDR2 FQNEAQ (reference sequence). CDR3 length: 12 amino acids. Trimming took off 5 bases at V and 2 bases at J, with 7 bases between the two ends. The DNA for the CDR3 is TGTGCCAGCAGCCCTAGTCCCTACGAGCAGTACGTC. Its protein is CASSPSPYEQYV.

The genes are TRBV6-6 and TRBJ2-7; 9 positions agree with TRBD2. Trimming removed 2 bases from V and 3 bases from J; junction bases left unmatched: 2. This CDR3 region has 14 residues. CDR1 MNHNY and CDR2 SVGAGI come from the germline V gene (reference sequence). This CDR3 reads CASSYELAGYEQYF. CDR3 DNA: TGTGCCAGCAGTTACGAACTAGCGGGCTACGAGCAGTACTTC.

As for this clone: The junction shows a germline mismatch at one end, possibly a read error. V usage is TRBV7-9 and J usage is TRBJ2-2; D uncertain. Germline CDR1 SEHNR, CDR2 FQNEAQ (reference sequence). The CDR3 is 14 amino acids. The CDR3 bases are TGTTCCAGCAGCTTAGCTTTCGACACCGGGGAGCTGTTTTTT. Amino acids: CSSSLAFDTGELFF.

This rearrangement joins TRBV4-1 to TRBJ1-1; TRBD1 matches at 10 bases. This CDR3 spans 15 amino acids. The V gene's germline CDR1 is MGHRA and CDR2 YSYEKL. V was pared by 4 bases and J by 3 bases, with 5 bases of the junction left unmatched. The CDR3 here is CASSRAGQGYTEAFF. DNA of the CDR3: TGCGCCAGCAGCCGAGCGGGACAGGGGTACACTGAAGCTTTCTTT.

J is TRBJ1-1 and V is TRBV29-1; no firm D call. Germline assignment: CDR1 SQVTM and CDR2 ANQGSEA. Trimming pared 4 bases from V and 6 bases from J, leaving 9 bases between. The CDR3 has 11 residues. The CDR3 spells CSVGAAAEAFF. CDR3 DNA: TGCAGCGTTGGGGCAGCCGCTGAAGCTTTCTTT.

This chain links TRBV10-3 with TRBJ2-2, with D possibly TRBD1 on 6 matching bases. Trimming took 6 bases from V and 3 from J, leaving 14 bases between them. The CDR3 extends over 15 amino acids. The germline gives CDR1 ENHRY, CDR2 SYGVKD. The CDR3 coding sequence is TGTGCCATCAGCGGACAGAGAACCCACACCGGGGAGCTGTTTTTT. Its translation is CAISGQRTHTGELFF.

The chain employs TRBV28 and TRBJ2-2; 15 bases map to TRBD2. Per germline, CDR1 MDHEN and CDR2 SYDVKM. V shed 3 bases and J 5 bases; nucleotides not matched to a gene: 10. The CDR3 extends over 19 amino acids. The CDR3 DNA follows: TGTGCCAGCAGTTTGATAGGCTGGGGACTAGCGGGGGGAACCGGGGAGCTGTTTTTT. This encodes CASSLIGWGLAGGTGELFF. The variable domain in full, completed from reference TRBV28 and TRBJ2-2, reads DVKVTQSSRYLVKRTGEKVFLECVQDMDHENMFWYRQDPGLGLRLIYFSYDVKMKEKGDIPEGYSVSREKKERFSLILESASTNQTSMYLCASSLIGWGLAGGTGELFFGEGSRLTVL.

V gene TRBV29-1 combines with J gene TRBJ2-1, with TRBD2 matching over 8 bases. Germline V gene sequence: CDR1 SQVTM, CDR2 ANQGSEA. This CDR3 has 15 residues. V shed 4 bases, J shed 8 bases, and the junction held 13 bases outside the gene matches. The CDR3 loop reads CSVVPAGGSLHEQFF. CDR3 in DNA: TGCAGCGTTGTCCCCGCGGGAGGATCCCTACATGAGCAGTTCTTC.

The J gene is TRBJ2-2, the V gene TRBV7-3; a possible D gene is TRBD1 (6 bases). The CDR3 runs 16 residues. V lost 5 bases and J 1 base, leaving 14 bases between the germline ends. Germline-derived CDR1 and CDR2 are SGHTA and FQGTGA. In nucleotides, the CDR3 is TGTGCCAGCAGCACCCAGGGGACGGGGAACACCGGGGAGCTGTTTTTT. Translated: CASSTQGTGNTGELFF.

This clone was counted a single time. The chain carries TRBV27 and TRBJ1-2; a possible D gene is TRBD1 (5 bases). This CDR3 spans 12 amino acids. With 5 bases removed from V and 8 bases from J, the gap between germline ends came to 12 bases. Germline V CDR1 and CDR2: MNHEY, SMNVEV (reference sequence). The CDR3 DNA is TGTGCCAGCAGTCAGGGACTTCGGGGCTACACCTTC. This sequence encodes CASSQGLRGYTF.

This chain joins TRBV7-8 and TRBJ2-5, with TRBD1 matching over 7 bases. Looked up from germline, CDR1 is SGHVS and CDR2 is FQNEAQ. V was clipped by 3 bases and J by 5 bases; unmatched bases: 9. The CDR3 length is 15 residues. The CDR3 DNA sequence: TGTGCCAGCAGCTTTCCGGGACAGCCTCGGGAGACCCAGTACTTC. Protein: CASSFPGQPRETQYF.

The chain recombines TRBV5-1 with TRBJ2-3; D ambiguous. The CDR3 extends over 14 amino acids. In germline, CDR1 is SGHRS, CDR2 YFSETQ. The V gene lost 4 bases and the J gene lost 0 bases, with 9 bases spanning the gap. CDR3 residues: CASSPLISTDTQYF. The CDR3 DNA reads as TGCGCCAGCAGCCCACTAATTAGCACAGATACGCAGTATTTT.

The V call is TRBV28, the J call TRBJ2-5, with 7 bases that match TRBD2. Germline V gene lookup returns CDR1 MDHEN and CDR2 SYDVKM. This CDR3 has 18 amino acids. V lost 4 bases to trimming and J lost 1 base; unmatched junction nucleotides: 15. DNA of the CDR3: TGTGCCAGCAGTTCCCTCGTTAGGCTAGCGGAATCCCAAGAGACCCAGTACTTC. It yields the protein CASSSLVRLAESQETQYF. The full variable domain, with the rest looked up from reference TRBV28 and TRBJ2-5, is DVKVTQSSRYLVKRTGEKVFLECVQDMDHENMFWYRQDPGLGLRLIYFSYDVKMKEKGDIPEGYSVSREKKERFSLILESASTNQTSMYLCASSSLVRLAESQETQYFGPGTRLLVL.

The J gene is TRBJ2-7, the V gene TRBV6-1; TRBD1 agrees at 8 bases. Trimming took 8 bases from V and 2 from J; bases not matched to a gene: 8. Germline V gene sequence: CDR1 MNHNS, CDR2 SASEGT. The CDR3 sequence is 14 residues long. CDR3 loop: CASAPGQEAYEQYF. Written as DNA, the CDR3 is TGTGCCAGCGCCCCGGGACAGGAGGCCTACGAGCAGTACTTC.

This clone was counted a few times. The chain recombines TRBV6-1 with TRBJ1-2, with a possible D match to TRBD1 (5 bases). Germline CDR1 is MNHNS and CDR2 is SASEGT. The CDR3 extends over 15 amino acids. Trimming cost V 6 bases and J 4 bases, with 18 bases left between them. The CDR3 DNA reads as TGTGCCAGCAGCCAGACTCAGGGCGTCGGCTATGGCTACACCTTC. Translating gives CASSQTQGVGYGYTF.

The J gene is TRBJ2-5, the V gene TRBV27, with D perhaps TRBD2 (6 bases). This CDR3 region has 12 residues. CDR1 is MNHEY and CDR2 is SMNVEV in the germline V gene (reference sequence). V was pared by 8 bases and J by 2 bases, with 9 bases between. The CDR3 sequence is CASASGQETQYF. CDR3 nucleotides: TGTGCCAGCGCGAGCGGGCAAGAGACCCAGTACTTC.

Notes on this clone: An end of the junction does not agree with germline; a read error may underlie this. The V and J genes are TRBV7-9 and TRBJ2-5; TRBD2 is a possible D gene (6 bases). CDR1 and CDR2 from the germline V gene are SEHNR and FQNEAQ (reference sequence). The CDR3 length is 12 residues. CDR3 coding DNA: TGTTCCAGCAGTGGAGGGCAAGAGACCCAGTACTTC. It specifies CSSSGGQETQYF.

The CDR3 coding sequence is TGCAGCGTTGACTCCGGCGGCAACACTGAAGCTTTCTTT. Residues: CSVDSGGNTEAFF. The rearrangement links TRBV29-1 to TRBJ1-1, with no clear D. Germline V lookup: CDR1 SQVTM, CDR2 ANQGSEA. Trimming took off 3 bases at V and 2 bases at J, with 10 bases between the two ends. The CDR3 is made up of 13 amino acids. Full variable domain (missing parts from reference TRBV29-1 and TRBJ1-1): SAVISQKPSRDICQRGTSLTIQCQVDSQVTMMFWYRQQPGQSLTLIATANQGSEATYESGFVIDKFPISRPNLTFSTLTVSNMSPEDSSIYLCSVDSGGNTEAFFGQGTRLTVV.

This clone appeared once. The J gene is TRBJ2-1, the V gene TRBV10-1; possible D gene TRBD2, 6 bases. The germline V gene encodes CDR1 WNHNN and CDR2 SYGVQD (reference sequence). The CDR3 contains 15 residues. The germline V and J ends were trimmed by 3 bases and 3 bases, with 12 bases remaining between them. The CDR3 DNA reads TGCGCCAGCAGTGAAGGAGGGCGGGACTACAATGAGCAGTTCTTC. Residues: CASSEGGRDYNEQFF.

The chain employs TRBV29-1 and TRBJ2-1, with D unresolved. V was cut by 2 bases and J by 7 bases, with 3 bases left in between. The CDR3 is 10 amino acids. Germline-derived CDR1 and CDR2 are SQVTM and ANQGSEA. The CDR3 protein is CSVETNEQFF. CDR3 coding DNA: TGCAGCGTTGAAACTAATGAGCAGTTCTTC.

The rearrangement joins TRBV19 to TRBJ1-4; TRBD1 agrees at 8 bases. The CDR3 is 14 amino acids. In germline, CDR1 is LNHDA, CDR2 SQIVND (reference sequence). Germline trimming cut 1 base from V and 7 bases from J; bases unmatched to any gene: 2. In DNA, the CDR3 is TGTGCCAGTAGTATAGCAGGGGGCGGTGAAAAACTGTTTTTT. Amino acids: CASSIAGGGEKLFF.

The V and J genes are TRBV9 and TRBJ2-3; 7 bases align to TRBD2. CDR3 size: 17 residues. Germline V gene lookup returns CDR1 SGDLS and CDR2 YYNGEE. After removal of 3 bases from V and 2 bases from J, the junction contained 12 bases not matched to a gene. The CDR3 sequence: CASSGEGSGYTTDTQYF. The CDR3 bases are TGTGCCAGCAGCGGAGAGGGTAGCGGGTATACCACAGATACGCAGTATTTT.

Only a few counts were recorded for this clone. The genes are TRBV4-1 and TRBJ1-1; D may be TRBD1 (6 bases). Germline values: CDR1 MGHRA, CDR2 YSYEKL. The length of the CDR3 is 15 residues. Trimming removed 2 bases at V and 2 bases at J, with 12 bases between. The CDR3 DNA reads TGCGCCAGCAGCCAAACGGGACACCTTAACACTGAAGCTTTCTTT. As protein: CASSQTGHLNTEAFF.

J is TRBJ1-5 and V is TRBV6-6; no definite D call. Germline CDR1 reads MNHNY; CDR2 reads SVGAGI (reference sequence). Trimming shortened V by 8 bases and J by 0 bases, and 8 bases separated the two germline ends. This CDR3 spans 13 amino acids. As DNA, the CDR3 is TGTGCCAGCTGGAGTGGTAGCAATCAGCCCCAGCATTTT. Translation: CASWSGSNQPQHF.

The chain employs TRBV12-5 and TRBJ2-5, with D possibly matching TRBD1 (7 bases). Looked up from germline, CDR1 is LGHNT and CDR2 is FRNRAP. The V and J ends lost 5 bases and 1 base respectively, with 20 bases between them. The CDR3 extends over 17 amino acids. In nucleotides, the CDR3 is TGTGCTAGTGGTCCGGAGGGGGCCGACTATCCCCAAGAGACCCAGTACTTC. Translation gives CASGPEGADYPQETQYF.